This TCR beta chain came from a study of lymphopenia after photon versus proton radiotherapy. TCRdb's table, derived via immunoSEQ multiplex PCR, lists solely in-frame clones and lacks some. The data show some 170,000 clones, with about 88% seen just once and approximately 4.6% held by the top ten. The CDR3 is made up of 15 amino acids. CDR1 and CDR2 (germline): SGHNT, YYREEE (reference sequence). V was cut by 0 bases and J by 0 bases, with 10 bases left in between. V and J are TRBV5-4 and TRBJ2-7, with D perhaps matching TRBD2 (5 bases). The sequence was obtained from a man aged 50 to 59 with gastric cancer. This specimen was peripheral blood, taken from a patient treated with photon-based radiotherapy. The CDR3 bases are TGTGCCAGCAGCTTGGGCCAGCGGAGCTCCTACGAGCAGTACTTC. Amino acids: CASSLGQRSSYEQYF. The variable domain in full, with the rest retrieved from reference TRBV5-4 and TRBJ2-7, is ETGVTQSPTHLIKTRGQQVTLRCSSQSGHNTVSWYQQALGQGPQFIFQYYREEENGRGNFPPRFSGLQFPNYSSELNVNALELDDSALYLCASSLGQRSSYEQYFGPGTRLTVT.